A selection of T cell receptor beta chains follows, all from one sample in a study of vaccination effects on CD4 cells after COVID-19. Sequencing used immunoSEQ multiplex PCR; TCRdb keeps in-frame clones, though not all of them. The table has about 61,000 clones, roughly 79% seen once. Their cognate antigens are unknown. The sequences come from CD4+ T cells from PBMCs cultured with HCoV-229E spike peptides, collected before COVID-19 vaccination. The receptors were gathered from a human donor who received a COVID-19 vaccine. The CDR3 runs from the conserved cysteine through the conserved F or W. A D gene is named only where the DNA matches it firmly. A clone size is listed for some rows: how often the clone was seen (once, few, many), or a class if it is expanded.

cdr3_aa: CASSYLGVGNEQFF
cdr3_nt: TGTGCCAGCAGTTATTTGGGGGTAGGCAATGAGCAGTTCTTC
v_call: TRBV6-5
j_call: TRBJ2-1
clone_size: .
d_call: .

cdr3_aa: CASSLGRALGYTF
cdr3_nt: TGTGCCAGCAGTTTGGGGAGGGCTCTAGGCTACACCTTC
v_call: TRBV12-3/TRBV12-4
j_call: TRBJ1-2
clone_size: medium-sized
d_call: .

cdr3_aa: CASSRSLRGRRDNEQFF
cdr3_nt: TGTGCCAGCAGCCGGAGTCTTCGGGGGCGCAGGGACAATGAGCAGTTCTTC
v_call: TRBV11-3
j_call: TRBJ2-1
clone_size: once
d_call: .

cdr3_aa: CAWSAYTGDGYTF
cdr3_nt: TGTGCCTGGAGTGCTTACACAGGGGACGGCTACACCTTC
v_call: TRBV30
j_call: TRBJ1-2
clone_size: .
d_call: TRBD1

cdr3_aa: CASSRWILGTRDTGELFF
cdr3_nt: TGTGCCAGTAGTCGATGGATTTTGGGGACCCGGGACACCGGGGAGCTGTTTTTT
v_call: TRBV19
j_call: TRBJ2-2
clone_size: .
d_call: .

cdr3_aa: CASSYRLTASEKLFF
cdr3_nt: TGTGCCAGCAGTTACAGGCTCACGGCAAGTGAAAAACTGTTTTTT
v_call: TRBV6-5
j_call: TRBJ1-4
clone_size: .
d_call: .

cdr3_aa: CASSFGQAEAFF
cdr3_nt: TGTGCCAGCAGCTTTGGCCAGGCGGAAGCTTTCTTT
v_call: TRBV7-9
j_call: TRBJ1-1
clone_size: .
d_call: .

cdr3_aa: CASSLGTSSLTQYF
cdr3_nt: TGTGCCAGCAGCCTTGGCACTAGTAGTTTGACCCAGTACTTC
v_call: TRBV3-1/TRBV3-2
j_call: TRBJ2-5
clone_size: .
d_call: .

cdr3_aa: CASRPPTGEFNGYTF
cdr3_nt: TGTGCCAGCAGGCCTCCGACAGGGGAATTTAATGGCTACACCTTC
v_call: TRBV5-6
j_call: TRBJ1-2
clone_size: .
d_call: TRBD1

cdr3_aa: CASSPTGSEGYTF
cdr3_nt: TGTGCCAGCAGCCCTACAGGGAGTGAGGGCTACACCTTC
v_call: TRBV5-4
j_call: TRBJ1-2
clone_size: .
d_call: .

cdr3_aa: CASSLDTTNLNTGELFF
cdr3_nt: TGCGCCAGCAGCTTGGATACTACCAATCTAAACACCGGGGAGCTGTTTTTT
v_call: TRBV5-1
j_call: TRBJ2-2
clone_size: .
d_call: .

cdr3_aa: CASSVSPYNEQFF
cdr3_nt: TGTGCCAGCAGCGTATCACCATACAATGAGCAGTTCTTC
v_call: TRBV9
j_call: TRBJ2-1
clone_size: .
d_call: .

cdr3_aa: CASREGRNYGYTF
cdr3_nt: TGTGCCAGCAGGGAGGGACGGAACTATGGCTACACCTTC
v_call: TRBV2
j_call: TRBJ1-2
clone_size: .
d_call: .

cdr3_aa: CASSSGVSPLHF
cdr3_nt: TGTGCCAGCAGTTCCGGAGTTTCACCCCTCCACTTT
v_call: TRBV12-3/TRBV12-4
j_call: TRBJ1-6
clone_size: .
d_call: .

cdr3_aa: CASSPIQQQETQYF
cdr3_nt: TGTGCCAGCTCACCAATCCAGCAACAAGAGACCCAGTACTTC
v_call: TRBV18
j_call: TRBJ2-5
clone_size: .
d_call: .

cdr3_aa: CASSFATDTQYF
cdr3_nt: TGTGCCAGCAGTTTCGCTACAGATACGCAGTATTTT
v_call: TRBV2
j_call: TRBJ2-3
clone_size: .
d_call: .

cdr3_aa: CASSPQGNSGELFF
cdr3_nt: TGTGCCAGCAGCCCGCAGGGTAACTCCGGGGAGCTGTTTTTT
v_call: TRBV7-2
j_call: TRBJ2-2
clone_size: .
d_call: .

cdr3_aa: CASTLLGQGTGELFF
cdr3_nt: TGTGCTTCGACCCTACTGGGACAGGGAACCGGGGAGCTGTTTTTT
v_call: TRBV3-1/TRBV3-2
j_call: TRBJ2-2
clone_size: few
d_call: TRBD1

cdr3_aa: CASSSPGGNQPQHF
cdr3_nt: TGTGCCAGCAGCTCCCCAGGGGGAAATCAGCCCCAGCATTTT
v_call: TRBV7-2
j_call: TRBJ1-5
clone_size: .
d_call: TRBD1

cdr3_aa: CAIRTGGSRETQYF
cdr3_nt: TGTGCCATCAGAACAGGGGGCTCGAGGGAGACCCAGTACTTC
v_call: TRBV10-3
j_call: TRBJ2-5
clone_size: once
d_call: TRBD1

cdr3_aa: CASSSTMGYQETQYF
cdr3_nt: TGTGCCAGCAGCTCAACCATGGGGTACCAAGAGACCCAGTACTTC
v_call: TRBV7-2
j_call: TRBJ2-5
clone_size: .
d_call: .

cdr3_aa: CASSPGTGIGELFF
cdr3_nt: TGTGCCAGCTCACCGGGGACAGGGATCGGGGAGCTGTTTTTT
v_call: TRBV18
j_call: TRBJ2-2
clone_size: .
d_call: TRBD1

cdr3_aa: CASSLSGTNSGNTIYF
cdr3_nt: TGTGCCAGCAGCTTGTCAGGGACAAACTCTGGAAACACCATATATTTT
v_call: TRBV5-8
j_call: TRBJ1-3
clone_size: .
d_call: .

cdr3_aa: CASSVVGSVSGNTIYF
cdr3_nt: TGTGCCAGCAGCGTAGTAGGTTCCGTCTCTGGAAACACCATATATTTT
v_call: TRBV9
j_call: TRBJ1-3
clone_size: .
d_call: .

cdr3_aa: CASSLGTGADTQYF
cdr3_nt: TGTGCCAGCAGCTTAGGTACAGGGGCAGATACGCAGTATTTT
v_call: TRBV7-8
j_call: TRBJ2-3
clone_size: .
d_call: TRBD1

cdr3_aa: CASSLTGGRGPQETQYF
cdr3_nt: TGTGCCAGCAGCTTAACGGGGGGAAGGGGCCCACAAGAGACCCAGTACTTC
v_call: TRBV7-3
j_call: TRBJ2-5
clone_size: .
d_call: .

cdr3_aa: CASTLDMNTEAFF
cdr3_nt: TGTGCCAGTACCCTTGACATGAACACTGAAGCTTTCTTT
v_call: TRBV19
j_call: TRBJ1-1
clone_size: .
d_call: .

cdr3_aa: CASSLNRGLERTQYF
cdr3_nt: TGTGCCAGCAGCTTAAACAGGGGGCTGGAAAGGACGCAGTATTTT
v_call: TRBV2
j_call: TRBJ2-3
clone_size: .
d_call: TRBD1

cdr3_aa: CASSRNMELQETQYF
cdr3_nt: TGTGCCAGCAGCCGAAACATGGAACTCCAAGAGACCCAGTACTTC
v_call: TRBV7-9
j_call: TRBJ2-5
clone_size: .
d_call: .

cdr3_aa: CASTPLRQGASGELFF
cdr3_nt: TGCGCCAGCACCCCCCTTAGACAGGGGGCTAGTGGGGAGCTGTTTTTT
v_call: TRBV5-1
j_call: TRBJ2-2
clone_size: .
d_call: TRBD1

cdr3_aa: CASSSFYRGGTEAFF
cdr3_nt: TGTGCCAGCAGCTCGTTCTACAGGGGGGGCACTGAAGCTTTCTTT
v_call: TRBV13
j_call: TRBJ1-1
clone_size: .
d_call: TRBD1

cdr3_aa: CASSEGGNKNIQYF
cdr3_nt: TGTGCCAGCAGTGAAGGGGGAAACAAAAACATTCAGTACTTC
v_call: TRBV25-1
j_call: TRBJ2-4
clone_size: .
d_call: .

cdr3_aa: CASRVGDTNTGELFF
cdr3_nt: TGTGCCAGCAGAGTAGGGGATACTAACACCGGGGAGCTGTTTTTT
v_call: TRBV6-4
j_call: TRBJ2-2
clone_size: .
d_call: .

cdr3_aa: CASSWGLQETQYF
cdr3_nt: TGTGCCAGCAGCTGGGGCTTACAAGAGACCCAGTACTTC
v_call: TRBV9
j_call: TRBJ2-5
clone_size: .
d_call: .

cdr3_aa: CASSSRQGSYEKLFF
cdr3_nt: TGCGCCAGCAGCTCCCGACAGGGTAGTTATGAAAAACTGTTTTTT
v_call: TRBV5-1
j_call: TRBJ1-4
clone_size: .
d_call: TRBD1

cdr3_aa: CASSHTGADTQYF
cdr3_nt: TGTGCCAGCAGCCACACAGGAGCAGATACGCAGTATTTT
v_call: TRBV11-3
j_call: TRBJ2-3
clone_size: .
d_call: .

cdr3_aa: CASSLVPNEQFF
cdr3_nt: TGTGCCAGCAGTTTAGTTCCCAATGAGCAGTTCTTC
v_call: TRBV28
j_call: TRBJ2-1
clone_size: .
d_call: .

cdr3_aa: CSVEEGGGTSRGTDTQYF
cdr3_nt: TGCAGCGTTGAAGAGGGAGGTGGGACTAGCAGGGGCACAGATACGCAGTATTTT
v_call: TRBV29-1
j_call: TRBJ2-3
clone_size: .
d_call: TRBD2

cdr3_aa: CASSSPTPAETQYF
cdr3_nt: TGTGCCAGCAGTTCCCCGACTCCCGCAGAGACCCAGTACTTC
v_call: TRBV6-6
j_call: TRBJ2-5
clone_size: .
d_call: .

cdr3_aa: CAWSIFTQGRRRETQYF
cdr3_nt: TGTGCCTGGAGTATCTTCACGCAGGGGAGGAGGCGAGAGACCCAGTACTTC
v_call: TRBV30
j_call: TRBJ2-5
clone_size: .
d_call: .

cdr3_aa: CASSQGPTSVWETQYF
cdr3_nt: TGTGCCAGCAGCCAAGGTCCTACTAGCGTCTGGGAGACCCAGTACTTC
v_call: TRBV14
j_call: TRBJ2-5
clone_size: .
d_call: TRBD2

cdr3_aa: CASSFGAGGNTGELFF
cdr3_nt: TGTGCCAGCAGCTTTGGGGCAGGGGGCAACACCGGGGAGCTGTTTTTT
v_call: TRBV11-3
j_call: TRBJ2-2
clone_size: .
d_call: TRBD1

cdr3_aa: CASSYRTSGGRNEQFF
cdr3_nt: TGTGCCAGCAGTTACCGCACTAGCGGGGGCCGCAATGAGCAGTTCTTC
v_call: TRBV6-2/TRBV6-3
j_call: TRBJ2-1
clone_size: .
d_call: TRBD2

cdr3_aa: CASSPPGGRQETQYF
cdr3_nt: TGTGCCAGCAGCCCGCCCGGAGGGCGACAAGAGACCCAGTACTTC
v_call: TRBV7-8
j_call: TRBJ2-5
clone_size: .
d_call: .

cdr3_aa: CASSFVYEQFF
cdr3_nt: TGTGCCAGCAGCTTCGTATATGAGCAGTTCTTC
v_call: TRBV7-2
j_call: TRBJ2-1
clone_size: .
d_call: .

cdr3_aa: CASSWAPGSGNTIYF
cdr3_nt: TGTGCCAGCAGTTGGGCCCCGGGGTCTGGAAACACCATATATTTT
v_call: TRBV6-6
j_call: TRBJ1-3
clone_size: .
d_call: .

cdr3_aa: CASSGDQWLLSSPLHF
cdr3_nt: TGTGCCAGCAGTGGGGATCAGTGGTTGTTGAGTTCACCCCTCCACTTT
v_call: TRBV6-1
j_call: TRBJ1-6
clone_size: .
d_call: .

cdr3_aa: CASSQVQGGPYNEQFF
cdr3_nt: TGCGCCAGCAGCCAAGTCCAGGGGGGACCCTACAATGAGCAGTTCTTC
v_call: TRBV4-1
j_call: TRBJ2-1
clone_size: .
d_call: .

cdr3_aa: CASSLKRGNTDTQYF
cdr3_nt: TGTGCCAGCAGCCTTAAGCGGGGAAACACAGATACGCAGTATTTT
v_call: TRBV3-1/TRBV3-2
j_call: TRBJ2-3
clone_size: once
d_call: TRBD2

cdr3_aa: CASSHWRGGTDTQYF
cdr3_nt: TGTGCCAGCAGCCACTGGCGGGGGGGCACAGATACGCAGTATTTT
v_call: TRBV3-1/TRBV3-2
j_call: TRBJ2-3
clone_size: .
d_call: TRBD2

cdr3_aa: CASSYSSAAPNYGYTF
cdr3_nt: TGTGCCAGCAGTTACTCTAGTGCAGCACCTAACTATGGCTACACCTTC
v_call: TRBV6-5
j_call: TRBJ1-2
clone_size: .
d_call: .

cdr3_aa: CASSQGTTPLHF
cdr3_nt: TGTGCCAGCAGCCAAGGTACGACACCCCTCCACTTT
v_call: TRBV14
j_call: TRBJ1-6
clone_size: .
d_call: .

cdr3_aa: CASSFRDRGYFGSETQYF
cdr3_nt: TGTGCCAGCAGCTTCCGGGACAGGGGATACTTTGGTTCAGAGACCCAGTACTTC
v_call: TRBV7-2
j_call: TRBJ2-5
clone_size: .
d_call: TRBD1

cdr3_aa: CASTLTGNQPQHF
cdr3_nt: TGTGCCAGCACCTTGACAGGCAATCAGCCCCAGCATTTT
v_call: TRBV6-5
j_call: TRBJ1-5
clone_size: once
d_call: .

cdr3_aa: CASSLQADYNSPLHF
cdr3_nt: TGCGCCAGCAGCTTGCAAGCGGACTATAATTCACCCCTCCACTTT
v_call: TRBV5-1
j_call: TRBJ1-6
clone_size: few
d_call: .

cdr3_aa: CASSQDLLGNLAGVVDEQFF
cdr3_nt: TGCGCCAGCAGCCAAGACTTACTGGGGAACCTAGCGGGGGTTGTAGATGAGCAGTTCTTC
v_call: TRBV4-3
j_call: TRBJ2-1
clone_size: .
d_call: TRBD2

cdr3_aa: CASSSAGGTGAHVHTF
cdr3_nt: TGTGCCAGCAGTTCGGCCGGTGGGACAGGGGCGCACGTCCACACCTTC
v_call: TRBV27
j_call: TRBJ1-2
clone_size: .
d_call: TRBD1

cdr3_aa: CASRGQNTEAFF
cdr3_nt: TGCGCCAGCAGGGGTCAGAACACTGAAGCTTTCTTT
v_call: TRBV10-2
j_call: TRBJ1-1
clone_size: few
d_call: .

cdr3_aa: CATREVAGGRTGELFF
cdr3_nt: TGTGCCACAAGAGAGGTGGCAGGGGGCCGGACCGGGGAGCTGTTTTTT
v_call: TRBV18
j_call: TRBJ2-2
clone_size: few
d_call: TRBD1